This TCR beta chain was captured by sequencing in a study of T cell responses to AZD1222 COVID-19 vaccine. Across the whole study: Second-dose groups at about 4 or about 12 weeks were pooled. Study results and limitations: Breadth and depth of Spike-specific TCRs rose after two AZD1222 doses.

Regarding this clone: What it binds is not known.

Data came from immunoSEQ multiplex PCR; TCRdb stores just in-frame clones and leaves some out. Of 45,000 to 60,000 clones listed, around 87% were seen once; the top ten hold over 15%. V lost 4 bases to trimming and J lost 9 bases, with 20 bases between them. Germline V gene data show CDR1 as SGHRS and CDR2 as YFSETQ. This CDR3 is 14 amino acids long. This specimen consisted of peripheral blood, obtained on day 0 of AZD1222 vaccination. The V and J genes are TRBV5-1 and TRBJ2-7, with TRBD1 as a possible D gene (6 bases). The TCR comes from an adult in good health. CDR3 amino acids: CASSADRPPLGQYF. The CDR3 DNA reads TGCGCCAGCAGCGCTGACAGGCCCCCCTTGGGGCAGTACTTC.